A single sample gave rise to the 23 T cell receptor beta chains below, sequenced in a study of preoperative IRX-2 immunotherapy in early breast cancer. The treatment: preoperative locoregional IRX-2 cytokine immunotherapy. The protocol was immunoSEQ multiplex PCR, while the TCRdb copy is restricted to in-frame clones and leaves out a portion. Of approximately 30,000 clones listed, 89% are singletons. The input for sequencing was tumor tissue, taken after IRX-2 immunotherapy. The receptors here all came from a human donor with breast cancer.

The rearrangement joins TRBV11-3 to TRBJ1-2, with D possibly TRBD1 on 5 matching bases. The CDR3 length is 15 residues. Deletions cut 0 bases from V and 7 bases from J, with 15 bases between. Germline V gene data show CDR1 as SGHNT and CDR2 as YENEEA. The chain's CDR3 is CASSLDWTSARGYTF. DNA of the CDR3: TGTGCCAGCAGCTTAGATTGGACATCCGCCCGTGGCTACACCTTC.

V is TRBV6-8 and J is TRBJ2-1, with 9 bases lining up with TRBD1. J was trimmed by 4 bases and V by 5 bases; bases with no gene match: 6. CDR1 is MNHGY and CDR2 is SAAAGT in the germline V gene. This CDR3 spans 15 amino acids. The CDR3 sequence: CASSGVGTGYNEQFF. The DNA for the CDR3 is TGTGCCAGCAGTGGCGTCGGGACAGGGTACAATGAGCAGTTCTTC.

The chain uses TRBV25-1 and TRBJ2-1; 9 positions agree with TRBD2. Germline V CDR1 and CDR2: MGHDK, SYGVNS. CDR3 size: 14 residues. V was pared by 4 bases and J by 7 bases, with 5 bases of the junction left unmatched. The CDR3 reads CASSVAGARNEQFF. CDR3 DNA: TGTGCCAGCAGTGTAGCGGGAGCTCGGAATGAGCAGTTCTTC.

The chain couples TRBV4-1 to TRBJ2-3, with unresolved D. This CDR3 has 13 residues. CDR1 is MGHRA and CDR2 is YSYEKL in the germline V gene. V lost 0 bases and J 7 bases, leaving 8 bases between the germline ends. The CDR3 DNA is TGCGCCAGCAGCCAAGATGTCCAACATACGCAGTATTTT. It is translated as CASSQDVQHTQYF.

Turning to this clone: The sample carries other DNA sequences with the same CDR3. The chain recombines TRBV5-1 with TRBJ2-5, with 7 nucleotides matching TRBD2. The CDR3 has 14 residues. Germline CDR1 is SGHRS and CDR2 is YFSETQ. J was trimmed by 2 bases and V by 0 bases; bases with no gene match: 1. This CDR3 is CASSLAGGQETQYF. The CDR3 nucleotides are TGCGCCAGCAGCTTGGCCGGGGGGCAAGAGACCCAGTACTTC.

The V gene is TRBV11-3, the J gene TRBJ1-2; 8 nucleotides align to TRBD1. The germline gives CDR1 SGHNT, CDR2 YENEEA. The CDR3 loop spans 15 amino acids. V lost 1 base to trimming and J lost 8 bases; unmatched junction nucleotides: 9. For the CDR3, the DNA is TGTGCCAGCAGCTTAGTCTTGGACAGGGAAAGCGGCTACACCTTC. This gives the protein CASSLVLDRESGYTF.

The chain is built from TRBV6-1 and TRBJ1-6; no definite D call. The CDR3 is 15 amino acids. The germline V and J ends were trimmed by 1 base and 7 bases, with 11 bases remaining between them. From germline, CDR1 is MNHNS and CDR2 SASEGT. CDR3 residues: CASSEGGLVNSPLHF. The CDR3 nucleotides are TGTGCCAGCAGTGAAGGAGGACTCGTGAATTCACCCCTCCACTTT.

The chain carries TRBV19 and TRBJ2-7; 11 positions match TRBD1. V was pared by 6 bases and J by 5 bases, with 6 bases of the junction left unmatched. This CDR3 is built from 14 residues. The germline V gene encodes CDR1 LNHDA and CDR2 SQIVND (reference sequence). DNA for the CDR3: TGTGCCAGTAGGGACAGGGGGCGCTTAGACGAGCAGTACTTC. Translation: CASRDRGRLDEQYF.

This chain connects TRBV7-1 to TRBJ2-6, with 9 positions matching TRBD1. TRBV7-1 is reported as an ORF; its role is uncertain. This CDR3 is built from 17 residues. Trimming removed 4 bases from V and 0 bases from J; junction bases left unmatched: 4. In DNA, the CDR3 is TGTGCCAGCAGCTTCGGGACAGGGTTCTCTGGGGCCAACGTCCTGACTTTC. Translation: CASSFGTGFSGANVLTF.

In DNA form, the CDR3 reads TGTGCCAGCAGTTACACGGGGAAAGGCTACACCTTC. Translation gives CASSYTGKGYTF. This chain joins TRBV6-8 and TRBJ1-2; D unresolved. V lost 2 bases and J lost 8, with 9 bases in between. The V gene's germline CDR1 is MNHGY and CDR2 SAAAGT. The CDR3 runs to 12 residues.

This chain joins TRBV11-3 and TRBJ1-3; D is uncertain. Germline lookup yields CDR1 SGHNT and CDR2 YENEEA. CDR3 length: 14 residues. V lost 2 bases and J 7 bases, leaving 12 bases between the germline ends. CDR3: CASSLPSTGNTIYF. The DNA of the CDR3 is TGTGCCAGCAGCTTACCTTCGACCGGGAACACCATATATTTT.

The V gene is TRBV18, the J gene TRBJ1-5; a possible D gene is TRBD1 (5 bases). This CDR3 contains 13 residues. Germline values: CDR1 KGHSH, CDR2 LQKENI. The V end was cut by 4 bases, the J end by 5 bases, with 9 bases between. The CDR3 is CASSQGRDQPQHF. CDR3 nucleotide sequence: TGTGCCAGCTCACAGGGACGAGATCAGCCCCAGCATTTT.

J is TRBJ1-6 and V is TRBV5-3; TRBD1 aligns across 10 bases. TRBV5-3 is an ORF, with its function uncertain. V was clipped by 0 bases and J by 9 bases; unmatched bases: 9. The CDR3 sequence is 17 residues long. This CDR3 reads CARSLARDRGHGSPLHF. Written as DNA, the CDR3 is TGTGCCAGAAGCTTGGCCCGAGACAGGGGGCACGGTTCACCCCTCCACTTT.

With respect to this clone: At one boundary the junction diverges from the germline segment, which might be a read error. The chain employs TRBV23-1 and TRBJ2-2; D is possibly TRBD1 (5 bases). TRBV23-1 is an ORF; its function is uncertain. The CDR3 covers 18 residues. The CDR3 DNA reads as TGCGCTAGCAGCCAAGATCAAGGAAAGGGGTTGTACACCGGGGAGCTGTTTTTT. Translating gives CASSQDQGKGLYTGELFF.

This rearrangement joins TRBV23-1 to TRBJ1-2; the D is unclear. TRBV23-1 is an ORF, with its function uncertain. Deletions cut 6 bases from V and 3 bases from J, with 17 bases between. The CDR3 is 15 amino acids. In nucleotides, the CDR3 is TGCGCCAGCAGCCAAGCTTTCGGGGTAGACTATGGCTACACCTTC. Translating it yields CASSQAFGVDYGYTF.

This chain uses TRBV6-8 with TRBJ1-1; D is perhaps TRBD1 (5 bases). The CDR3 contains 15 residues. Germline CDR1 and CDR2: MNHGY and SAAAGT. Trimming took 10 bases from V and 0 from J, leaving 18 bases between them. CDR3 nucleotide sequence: TGTGCCATCACGCCCTCCGGGACGGTGAACACTGAAGCTTTCTTT. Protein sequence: CAITPSGTVNTEAFF.

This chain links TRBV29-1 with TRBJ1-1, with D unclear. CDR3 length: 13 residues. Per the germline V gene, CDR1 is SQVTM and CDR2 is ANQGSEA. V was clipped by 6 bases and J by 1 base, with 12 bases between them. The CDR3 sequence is CSVGQTANTEAFF. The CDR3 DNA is TGCAGCGTCGGGCAGACGGCGAACACTGAAGCTTTCTTT.

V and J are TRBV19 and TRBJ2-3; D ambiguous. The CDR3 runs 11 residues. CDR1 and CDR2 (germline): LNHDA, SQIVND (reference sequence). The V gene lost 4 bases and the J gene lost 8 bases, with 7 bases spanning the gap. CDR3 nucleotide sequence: TGTGCCAGTAGTAGCGGATTTACGCAGTATTTT. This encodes CASSSGFTQYF.

CDR3 in DNA: TGTGCCAGTAGTATATCGGGGACAGTCGATTCACCCCTCCACTTT. Residues: CASSISGTVDSPLHF. This chain connects TRBV19 to TRBJ1-6; TRBD1 matches 7 bases. V gave up 2 bases and J gave up 8 bases; unmatched junction bases: 6. The CDR3 totals 15 residues. CDR1 and CDR2 (germline): LNHDA, SQIVND (reference sequence). The full variable domain, its missing parts supplied by reference TRBV19 and TRBJ1-6, is DGGITQSPKYLFRKEGQNVTLSCEQNLNHDAMYWYRQDPGQGLRLIYYSQIVNDFQKGDIAEGYSVSREKKESFPLTVTSAQKNPTAFYLCASSISGTVDSPLHFGNGTRLTVT.

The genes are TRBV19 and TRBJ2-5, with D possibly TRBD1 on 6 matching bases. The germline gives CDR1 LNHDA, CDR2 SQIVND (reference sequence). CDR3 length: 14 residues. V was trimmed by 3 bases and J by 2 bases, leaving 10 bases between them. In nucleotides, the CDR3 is TGTGCCAGTAGTATGGGGGCAGTACAAGAGACCCAGTACTTC. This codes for CASSMGAVQETQYF.

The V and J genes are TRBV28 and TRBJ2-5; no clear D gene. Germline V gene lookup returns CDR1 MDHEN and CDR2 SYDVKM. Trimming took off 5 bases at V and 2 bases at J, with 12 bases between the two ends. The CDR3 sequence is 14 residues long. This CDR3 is CASSLSRVQETQYF. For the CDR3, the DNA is TGTGCCAGCAGTCTCAGCCGGGTACAAGAGACCCAGTACTTC. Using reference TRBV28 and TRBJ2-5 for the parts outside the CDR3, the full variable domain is DVKVTQSSRYLVKRTGEKVFLECVQDMDHENMFWYRQDPGLGLRLIYFSYDVKMKEKGDIPEGYSVSREKKERFSLILESASTNQTSMYLCASSLSRVQETQYFGPGTRLLVL.

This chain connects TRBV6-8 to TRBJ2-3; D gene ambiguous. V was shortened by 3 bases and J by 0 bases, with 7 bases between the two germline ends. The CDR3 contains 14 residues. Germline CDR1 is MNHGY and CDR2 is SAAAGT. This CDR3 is CASSYIGSTDTQYF. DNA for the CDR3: TGTGCCAGCAGTTATATTGGTAGCACAGATACGCAGTATTTT.

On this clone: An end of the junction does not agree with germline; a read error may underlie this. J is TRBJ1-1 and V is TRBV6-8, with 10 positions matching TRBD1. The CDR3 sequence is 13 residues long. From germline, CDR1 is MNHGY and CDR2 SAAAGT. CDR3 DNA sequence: TGTGCCATCAGTGGGACAGGGGATTATGAAGCTTTCTTT. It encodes CAISGTGDYEAFF.